Listed below are T cell receptor beta chains from one sample, sequenced in a study of T cells in Graves' hyperthyroidism and ophthalmopathy. TCRdb independently ran MiXCR on the multiplex PCR reads; one entry per CDR3 protein. Of a few hundred thousand distinct CDR3 sequences in the sample, over 12% were seen once. The source material was blood. These TCRs come from a woman aged 55-69 years with Graves' ophthalmopathy. The CDR3 runs from the conserved cysteine through the conserved F or W. A D gene is named only where the DNA matches it firmly. The listing skips clone size in some rows; elsewhere it reads once, few, many or a size class.

TRBJ1-5 few . TRBV9 CASSVGPESNQPQHF TGTGCCAGCAGCGTAGGGCCGGAAAGCAATCAGCCCCAACATTTT
TRBJ1-5 many . TRBV18 CASSPDGGQPQHF TGTGCCAGCTCACCGGACGGGGGTCAGCCCCAGCATTTT
TRBJ2-2 . . TRBV2 CASSTDVNTGELFF TGTGCCAGCAGTACGGACGTTAACACCGGGGAGCTGTTTTTT
TRBJ2-2 many . TRBV28 CASTPTGEGTGELFF TGTGCCAGCACCCCCACCGGGGAAGGCACCGGGGAGCTGTTTTTT
TRBJ1-2 . . TRBV6-2/TRBV6-3 CASSQGTLNYGYTF TGTGCCAGCAGTCAGGGGACATTGAACTATGGCTACACCTTC
TRBJ2-6 many TRBD2 TRBV5-1 CASSGPAGGYSGANVLTF TGCGCCAGCAGCGGACCAGCGGGAGGGTACTCTGGGGCCAACGTCCTGACTTTC
TRBJ1-1 many TRBD1 TRBV28 CASPSGTGGNTEAFF TGTGCCAGCCCGTCTGGGACAGGGGGGAACACTGAAGCTTTCTTT
TRBJ2-4 many TRBD2 TRBV7-2 CASSLAGTTSNIQYF TGTGCCAGCAGCTTAGCGGGGACTACATCAAACATTCAGTACTTC
TRBJ2-5 many . TRBV7-9 CASSLSRGNLGETQYF TGTGCCAGCAGCTTATCGAGAGGGAACCTAGGGGAGACCCAGTACTTC
TRBJ1-5 . TRBD1 TRBV20-1 CSRARTGERNQPQHF TGCAGTAGGGCCAGGACAGGGGAAAGGAATCAGCCCCAGCATTTT
TRBJ1-1 many . TRBV11-2 CASSLRDTRSYTEAFF TGTGCCAGCAGCCTCCGGGACACCAGATCGTACACTGAAGCTTTCTTT
TRBJ1-5 many TRBD1 TRBV20-1 CSASIQGDQPQHF TGCAGTGCTAGCATACAGGGGGATCAGCCCCAGCATTTT
TRBJ2-2 many . TRBV4-1 CASSQDQLADTGELFF TGCGCCAGCAGCCAAGATCAACTAGCCGACACCGGGGAGCTGTTTTTT
TRBJ2-7 . . TRBV7-3 CASSLRSLGEQYF TGTGCCAGCAGCTTAAGGTCCTTAGGAGAGCAGTACTTC
TRBJ1-1 many . TRBV28 CASNPSWNTEAFF TGTGCCAGCAACCCTTCCTGGAACACTGAAGCTTTCTTT
TRBJ1-6 few TRBD1 TRBV12-5 CASGSPGQGNSPLHF TGTGCTAGTGGTTCCCCGGGACAGGGGAATTCACCCCTCCACTTT
TRBJ1-5 . . TRBV20-1 CSASKAGINQPQHF TGCAGTGCTAGTAAGGCGGGGATTAATCAGCCCCAGCATTTT
TRBJ2-4 few TRBD2 TRBV2 CASSVTSGSGYYKNIQYF TGTGCCAGCAGTGTAACCAGCGGGAGTGGGTATTACAAAAACATTCAGTACTTC
TRBJ2-3 . . TRBV27 CASSFSGDDTQYF TGTGCCAGCAGTTTCTCGGGGGACGATACGCAGTATTTT
TRBJ2-3 many . TRBV27 CATRHRVSDTQYF TGTGCCACCCGACACCGGGTGTCCGATACGCAGTATTTT
TRBJ1-2 few . TRBV20-1 CSAPDPPANYGYTF TGCAGTGCTCCTGACCCCCCAGCCAACTATGGCTACACCTTC
TRBJ2-2 . . TRBV29-1 CSVEDRATSTGELFF TGCAGCGTTGAAGATCGGGCGACTAGCACCGGGGAGCTGTTTTTT
TRBJ1-5 few TRBD1 TRBV2 CASTRDREDKQPQHF TGTGCCAGCACCAGGGACAGGGAAGACAAACAGCCCCAGCATTTT
TRBJ1-1 . TRBD1 TRBV5-1 CASSLSPGGSNTEAFF TGCGCCAGCAGCTTGTCTCCAGGGGGCAGCAACACTGAAGCTTTCTTT
TRBJ1-2 many TRBD1 TRBV11-2 CASSAGTGTYGYTF TGTGCCAGCAGCGCAGGGACAGGGACCTATGGCTACACCTTC
TRBJ2-7 few TRBD1 TRBV18 CASSPDRDEQYF TGTGCCAGCTCACCAGACAGGGACGAGCAGTACTTC
TRBJ1-5 many . TRBV2 CASIGRAGGGQPQHF TGTGCCAGCATCGGAAGGGCGGGTGGAGGTCAGCCCCAGCATTTT
TRBJ2-5 many TRBD1 TRBV2 CASTPDRGTETQYF TGTGCCAGCACTCCCGACAGGGGGACGGAGACCCAGTACTTC
TRBJ2-3 . . TRBV29-1 CSAHGADTQYF TGCAGCGCCCACGGGGCAGATACGCAGTATTTT
TRBJ2-1 . TRBD1 TRBV3-1 CASSQVDRGPTEQFF TGTGCCAGCAGCCAAGTGGACAGGGGGCCAACTGAGCAGTTCTTC
TRBJ2-7 few . TRBV19 CASSSSPGLVEQYF TGTGCCAGTAGTTCGTCGCCTGGTTTGGTGGAGCAGTACTTC
TRBJ1-5 many TRBD1 TRBV27 CASSITGTAQPQHF TGTGCCAGCAGTATCACCGGGACAGCTCAGCCCCAGCATTTT
TRBJ2-7 . TRBD1 TRBV9 CASSVAQQGLHEQYF TGTGCCAGCAGCGTAGCCCAACAGGGGTTGCACGAGCAGTACTTC
TRBJ1-1 many TRBD1 TRBV3-1 CASSHYGQGNTEAFF TGTGCCAGCAGCCACTACGGACAGGGGAACACTGAAGCTTTCTTT
TRBJ2-1 many TRBD2 TRBV20-1 CSAEAEAGVFDEQFF TGCAGTGCTGAAGCCGAAGCGGGAGTATTCGATGAGCAGTTCTTC
TRBJ2-1 few . TRBV6-1 CASSTGTRANEQFF TGTGCCAGCAGTACCGGGACCCGGGCGAATGAGCAGTTCTTC
TRBJ2-5 many . TRBV7-9 CASSLVEVETQYF TGTGCCAGCAGCTTAGTCGAGGTGGAGACCCAGTACTTC
TRBJ2-2 . . TRBV19 CASSISVNRGNTGELFF TGTGCCAGTAGTATATCGGTCAACCGGGGGAACACCGGGGAGCTGTTTTTT
TRBJ2-1 . TRBD1 TRBV6-1 CASSDGIGTAYNEQFF TGTGCCAGCAGTGATGGTATTGGGACAGCCTACAATGAGCAGTTCTTC
TRBJ2-3 many TRBD2 TRBV20-1 CSARNPSGRGDTQYF TGCAGTGCTAGAAATCCTAGCGGGAGGGGCGATACGCAGTATTTT
TRBJ1-4 many . TRBV30 CAWSEDSRSNEKLFF TGTGCCTGGAGTGAGGACAGCAGGTCTAATGAAAAACTGTTTTTT
TRBJ2-3 . . TRBV12-5 CASGLATGAPDTQYF TGTGCTAGTGGTTTGGCGACCGGGGCCCCAGATACGCAGTATTTT
TRBJ2-6 . TRBD1 TRBV30 CAWSGQGALIGANVLTF TGTGCCTGGAGTGGGCAGGGGGCGCTCATTGGGGCCAACGTCCTGACTTTC
TRBJ1-5 many . TRBV6-5 CASGGGRGVNQPQHF TGTGCCAGCGGGGGAGGGCGCGGGGTCAATCAGCCCCAGCATTTT
TRBJ1-1 . . TRBV27 CASSREKRNTEAFF TGTGCCAGCAGTCGGGAGAAACGGAACACTGAAGCTTTCTTT